This note documents a single TCR beta chain sequence. The antigen is undetermined. In germline, CDR1 is LNHDA, CDR2 SQIVND (reference sequence). There are 14 residues in the CDR3. Trimming left V 1 base short and J 2 bases short, with 8 bases between. This sample was included in a study of persistence of HIV-infected CD4 T cells. The immunoSEQ assay was version 4, run in survey mode. The repertoire was sequenced with immunoSEQ multiplex PCR; TCRdb's copy has only in-frame clones and lacks some. The data show 15,000 to 20,000 clones, approximately 80% seen once. The stimulus was lysate of CMV-infected fibroblasts, roughly 10 ug/mL. Sorting of responding CD4+ T cells relied on upregulated CD40 ligand together with CD69. Study-wide results and limits: Antigen-responding cells were enriched for degenerate expanded CDR3beta sequences.

The sequence came from an adult man with HIV who was CMV-seropositive. This chain uses TRBV19 with TRBJ1-2, with D hard to call. This specimen was CD4+ T cells sorted from PBMCs after roughly 18-hour stimulation, taken from a patient who received antiretroviral therapy. CDR3 in DNA: TGTGCCAGTAGTATAGGCGGCTCAAACTATGGCTACACCTTC. Translating it yields CASSIGGSNYGYTF. The full variable domain, with the rest looked up from reference TRBV19 and TRBJ1-2, is DGGITQSPKYLFRKEGQNVTLSCEQNLNHDAMYWYRQDPGQGLRLIYYSQIVNDFQKGDIAEGYSVSREKKESFPLTVTSAQKNPTAFYLCASSIGGSNYGYTFGSGTRLTVV.